Listed below are T cell receptor beta chains from one sample, sequenced in a study of beta chain features in type 1 diabetes. Sequencing used immunoSEQ multiplex PCR; TCRdb keeps in-frame clones, though not all of them. The sample shows about 250,000 clones, roughly 15% of them seen only once. Sequencing input: naive CD4+ T cells from blood. All receptors come from a woman aged 40 to 50 in good health. Both conserved end residues are part of each CDR3. The order of the fields is clone size, V gene, D gene, J gene, CDR3 length, CDR3 DNA, CDR3 protein. D genes are given only for firm matches. Not all rows give a size; the values are once, few, many and, for expanded clones, a class.

many	TRBV13	TRBD1	TRBJ1-3	14	TGTGCCAGCAGCTTGAAGGGGGCGGGAAACACCATATATTTT	CASSLKGAGNTIYF
.	TRBV7-9	.	TRBJ1-4	13	TGTGCCAGCAGCTTTAGGGGTAACGAAAAACTGTTTTTT	CASSFRGNEKLFF
.	TRBV9	.	TRBJ1-5	14	TGTGCCAGCAGCGTAGCCCCGGGCAATCAGCCCCAGCATTTT	CASSVAPGNQPQHF
few	TRBV7-6	TRBD2	TRBJ2-7	16	TGTGCCAGCAGCTTAGCGTCGGGGGGGCTTGAATACGAGCAGTACTTC	CASSLASGGLEYEQYF
few	TRBV18	.	TRBJ2-7	14	TGTGCCAGCTCACCCGGCGGAATCTCCTACGAGCAGTACTTC	CASSPGGISYEQYF
few	TRBV9	TRBD1	TRBJ2-6	19	TGTGCCAGCAGCGTGGGTCAGACAGGACAGGGGGCCGGGGCCAACGTCCTGACTTTC	CASSVGQTGQGAGANVLTF
few	TRBV18	TRBD1	TRBJ1-6	14	TGTGCCAGCTCACGGGACAGGGATCGCTCACCCCTCCACTTT	CASSRDRDRSPLHF
.	TRBV5-1	.	TRBJ2-5	16	TGCGCCAGCAGCTTGGTAACAGGGACCTTCGCGGAGACCCAGTACTTC	CASSLVTGTFAETQYF
.	TRBV6-6	.	TRBJ1-2	14	TGTGCCAGCATCTCAACCCCCTCTGACGGGGGCTACACCTTC	CASISTPSDGGYTF
.	TRBV7-8	TRBD1	TRBJ2-7	13	TGTGCCAGCAGCCCCGGACAGGAGTACGAGCAGTACTTC	CASSPGQEYEQYF
.	TRBV5-1	TRBD1	TRBJ2-3	15	TGCGCCAGCAGCTTAGGGACAGGGAACACAGATACGCAGTATTTT	CASSLGTGNTDTQYF
few	TRBV6-1	.	TRBJ1-5	18	TGTGCCAGCAGTGAAGTACTGAGCGGCCCGCTTGGGAATCAGCCCCAGCATTTT	CASSEVLSGPLGNQPQHF
few	TRBV6-5	.	TRBJ2-5	13	TGTGCCAGCAGCCCTCTAGTCGCGGAGACCCAGTACTTC	CASSPLVAETQYF
.	TRBV29-1	.	TRBJ2-5	13	TGCAGCGTTGACCCTGAAACTAGGGAGACCCAGTACTTC	CSVDPETRETQYF
few	TRBV7-2	TRBD1	TRBJ2-2	16	TGTGCCAGCAGCTTCGGGACAGAACTAAACACCGGGGAGCTGTTTTTT	CASSFGTELNTGELFF
few	TRBV5-5	.	TRBJ2-7	15	TGTGCCAGCAGCTTCCTACAGGGTGATTCCTACGAGCAGTACTTC	CASSFLQGDSYEQYF
.	TRBV5-1	.	TRBJ2-5	15	TGCGCCAGCTCCCAGAGCCGGACAGGAGGGGAGACCCAGTACTTC	CASSQSRTGGETQYF
few	TRBV19	TRBD1	TRBJ1-5	14	TGTGCCACTGAACCCACAGGGGGCGGTCAGCCCCAGCATTTT	CATEPTGGGQPQHF
.	TRBV29-1	.	TRBJ2-7	12	TGCAGCGTGACAGGGGACTACTACGAGCAGTACTTC	CSVTGDYYEQYF
few	TRBV2	.	TRBJ2-2	13	TGTGCCAGCACAGGGTTGACAGCCGGGGAGCTGTTTTTT	CASTGLTAGELFF
few	TRBV6-6	TRBD1	TRBJ1-5	16	TGTGCCAGCAGTACTCTAGGGGACAGGGATAGTCAGCCCCAGCATTTT	CASSTLGDRDSQPQHF
.	TRBV6-6	.	TRBJ2-5	12	TGTGCCAGCAGTGTGAGGGAGGAGACCCAGTACTTC	CASSVREETQYF
few	TRBV7-2	.	TRBJ2-7	13	TGTGCCAGCAGCCAAAGAGAGGTAACACGGCAGTACTTC	CASSQREVTRQYF
few	TRBV11-2	TRBD1	TRBJ1-2	16	TGTGCCAGCAGCTTCCGGGACAGGGGGCTAGGCTATGGCTACACCTTC	CASSFRDRGLGYGYTF
few	TRBV6-6	TRBD2	TRBJ2-3	14	TGTGCCAGCCTAACGGGGGGGCCAGGAGATACGCAGTATTTT	CASLTGGPGDTQYF
few	TRBV5-1	TRBD1	TRBJ2-5	14	TGCGCCAGCAGCTTGGCCGGGGACGACAGGGCCCAGTACTTC	CASSLAGDDRAQYF
few	TRBV5-1	TRBD2	TRBJ2-1	15	TGCGCCAGCAGCCGCTACGGGGGACTAAACAATGAGCAGTTCTTC	CASSRYGGLNNEQFF
once	TRBV6-5	.	TRBJ1-6	15	TGTGCCAGCAGTTACTTCACAGGCCCTAATTCACCCCTCCACTTT	CASSYFTGPNSPLHF
.	TRBV7-7	.	TRBJ2-5	13	TGTGCTAGCAGCTTTGGTACAGAGGAGACCCAGTACTTC	CASSFGTEETQYF
.	TRBV4-3	.	TRBJ2-2	14	TGCGCCAGCAGCCAAGTGGAGGGGACCGGGGAGCTGTTTTTT	CASSQVEGTGELFF
.	TRBV11-2	.	TRBJ1-1	14	TGTGCCAGCAGCTTACAGGCAGTGAACACTGAAGCTTTCTTT	CASSLQAVNTEAFF
.	TRBV19	TRBD1	TRBJ2-1	14	TGTGCCAGTAGTATCAGGCAGGGGGCGTATGAGCAGTTCTTC	CASSIRQGAYEQFF
few	TRBV19	.	TRBJ1-5	15	TGTGCCAGTACCTTCCTGGGGCAGGGTAATCAGCCCCAGCATTTT	CASTFLGQGNQPQHF
.	TRBV7-9	TRBD1	TRBJ1-6	14	TGTGCCAGCAGCCAGGACAGGTTCCATTCACCCCTCCACTTT	CASSQDRFHSPLHF
.	TRBV5-4	.	TRBJ1-6	12	TGTGCCAGCAGCTTCCGGGATTCACCCCTCCACTTT	CASSFRDSPLHF
.	TRBV7-7	.	TRBJ2-2	14	TGTGCCAGCAGCTTTGGCGGCGGTGCCGGGGAGCTGTTTTTT	CASSFGGGAGELFF
.	TRBV27	.	TRBJ2-2	12	TGTGCCAGCAACAGCCACACCGGGGAGCTGTTTTTT	CASNSHTGELFF
few	TRBV7-2	.	TRBJ2-7	15	TGTGCCAGCAGCGTGAGGGCAGGCGGGAATTACGAGCAGTACTTC	CASSVRAGGNYEQYF
few	TRBV11-2	.	TRBJ2-1	15	TGTGCCAGCAGCTCCACTTGGTCCTCCTACAATGAGCAGTTCTTC	CASSSTWSSYNEQFF
few	TRBV5-1	.	TRBJ2-7	16	TGCGCCAGCAGCCCAGCCCCAGTGGGGAGCTCCTACGAGCAGTACTTC	CASSPAPVGSSYEQYF
.	TRBV11-2	TRBD1	TRBJ1-2	15	TGTGCCAGCAGCTCGTGGGACAGGGGGCGCGATGGCTACACCTTC	CASSSWDRGRDGYTF
many	TRBV19	.	TRBJ2-5	12	TGTGCCACCGCGAGACCGGAGGGGACCCAGTACTTC	CATARPEGTQYF
few	TRBV5-4	.	TRBJ2-5	13	TGTGCCAGCAGCTTGGGTCTGCGAGAGACCCAGTACTTC	CASSLGLRETQYF
.	TRBV18	TRBD1	TRBJ2-3	17	TGTGCCAGCTCACCGGGTAGGGGGCCGCTAAGCACAGATACGCAGTATTTT	CASSPGRGPLSTDTQYF
.	TRBV6-5	.	TRBJ2-5	13	TGTGCCAGCAGTTACTCGATGGGGGGGACCCAGTACTTC	CASSYSMGGTQYF
.	TRBV7-9	.	TRBJ2-6	16	TGTGCCAGCAGCCCAGGGGTGGGTTCTGGGGCCAACGTCCTGACTTTC	CASSPGVGSGANVLTF